Listed below are T cell receptor beta chains from one sample, sequenced in a study of shared clonotypes between healthy human individuals. Sequencing used immunoSEQ multiplex PCR; TCRdb keeps in-frame clones, though not all of them. The table has roughly 2.1 million clones, approximately 94% seen once. The sample comprised naive CD8+ T cells from PBMCs. The receptors originated from a man between 18 and 35 years old in good health. Some clones in this sample may be carry-over from other donors' samples. Both conserved end residues are part of each CDR3. Each record gives: D gene, J gene, clone size, V gene, CDR3 protein, CDR3 DNA. A D gene is named only where the DNA matches it firmly. The size entry is marked missing in some rows and otherwise reads once, few, many or a size class.

TRBD1 | TRBJ1-4 | NA | TRBV4-3 | CASSQDRDYRGNEKLFF | TGCGCCAGCAGCCAAGATCGGGACTACAGGGGTAATGAAAAACTGTTTTTT
NA | TRBJ1-1 | few | TRBV19 | CASIEPTWGTEAFF | TGTGCCAGTATTGAGCCGACATGGGGCACTGAAGCTTTCTTT
NA | TRBJ2-7 | NA | TRBV28 | CASSYRTFSYEQYF | TGTGCCAGCAGTTATAGGACATTCTCCTACGAGCAGTACTTC
NA | TRBJ1-2 | NA | TRBV9 | CASSPGIGYTF | TGTGCCAGCAGCCCAGGTATCGGCTACACCTTC
TRBD1 | TRBJ1-2 | NA | TRBV2 | CASSESRTGTGYGYTF | TGTGCCAGCAGTGAGAGCCGGACAGGCACCGGCTATGGCTACACCTTC
NA | TRBJ2-1 | NA | TRBV11-2 | CASSLAPGTQSIHEQFF | TGTGCCAGCAGCTTAGCCCCCGGGACCCAGTCTATCCATGAGCAGTTCTTC
NA | TRBJ2-1 | NA | TRBV4-2 | CASSQRAGGNEQFF | TGTGCCAGCAGCCAACGCGCTGGTGGAAATGAGCAGTTCTTC
NA | TRBJ2-7 | NA | TRBV4-1 | CASSQNSGYEQYF | TGCGCCAGCAGCCAGAACAGCGGATACGAGCAGTACTTC
NA | TRBJ2-3 | NA | TRBV15 | CATTPGVPDTQYF | TGTGCCACCACGCCCGGGGTCCCAGATACGCAGTATTTT
TRBD1 | TRBJ1-4 | NA | TRBV25-1 | CASGDHRGREKLFF | TGTGCCAGCGGAGATCACAGGGGCAGGGAAAAACTGTTTTTT
NA | TRBJ2-7 | NA | TRBV27 | CASRPRMLIASPYEQYF | TGTGCCAGCCGACCTCGGATGCTAATAGCTAGCCCCTACGAGCAGTACTTC
TRBD1 | TRBJ2-7 | NA | TRBV11-2 | CASSLVGQSHYEQYF | TGTGCCAGCAGCTTAGTGGGACAGAGCCACTACGAGCAGTACTTC
NA | TRBJ2-5 | NA | TRBV7-9 | CASSFSETQYF | TGTGCCAGCAGCTTTTCCGAGACCCAGTACTTC
NA | TRBJ2-4 | NA | TRBV28 | CASGDRGSVAKNIQYF | TGTGCCAGCGGGGACCGGGGGTCCGTAGCCAAAAACATTCAGTACTTC
NA | TRBJ2-7 | NA | TRBV13 | CASSLGGKHRYF | TGTGCCAGCAGCTTGGGGGGCAAACATCGGTACTTC
TRBD2 | TRBJ2-1 | NA | TRBV7-7 | CASSLSGGYNEQFF | TGTGCCAGCAGCTTGTCGGGAGGGTACAATGAGCAGTTCTTC
TRBD1 | TRBJ1-4 | NA | TRBV5-5 | CASSLGTGGRKLFF | TGTGCCAGCAGCTTAGGGACAGGGGGAAGGAAACTGTTTTTT
NA | TRBJ1-1 | few | TRBV30 | CAWRQAQGLNTEAFF | TGTGCCTGGCGCCAGGCTCAGGGCTTGAACACTGAAGCTTTCTTT
NA | TRBJ2-1 | NA | TRBV10-3 | CAISDGDEQFF | TGTGCCATCAGTGACGGAGATGAGCAGTTCTTC
NA | TRBJ2-3 | NA | TRBV19 | CASSSFRDLFTDTQYF | TGTGCCAGTAGTAGTTTCCGGGACTTATTCACAGATACGCAGTATTTT
NA | TRBJ2-7 | NA | TRBV27 | CASSYGTGREQYF | TGTGCCAGCAGTTACGGCACAGGGAGGGAGCAGTACTTC
NA | TRBJ1-1 | once | TRBV27 | CASLLGTEAFF | TGTGCCAGTCTACTTGGCACTGAAGCTTTCTTT
NA | TRBJ2-1 | NA | TRBV6-5 | CASSYSQGYFNEQFF | TGTGCCAGCAGTTACTCGCAGGGTTATTTCAATGAGCAGTTCTTC
TRBD2 | TRBJ2-5 | NA | TRBV7-9 | CASSRSGGSGETQYF | TGTGCCAGCAGCCGCAGCGGCGGGAGCGGGGAGACCCAGTACTTC
NA | TRBJ2-5 | NA | TRBV27 | CASSLWAGSQETQYF | TGTGCCAGCAGTTTATGGGCAGGGAGCCAAGAGACCCAGTACTTC
NA | TRBJ2-1 | NA | TRBV27 | CASRTKMDRYNEQFF | TGTGCCAGCAGGACTAAGATGGACAGATACAATGAGCAGTTCTTC
TRBD2 | TRBJ2-3 | NA | TRBV6-1 | CASSELAGGGGPDTQYF | TGTGCCAGCAGTGAACTGGCGGGAGGGGGGGGACCAGATACGCAGTATTTT
TRBD2 | TRBJ2-7 | NA | TRBV4-3 | CASSQGRASGTYEQYF | TGCGCCAGCAGCCAAGGCCGAGCTAGCGGGACCTACGAGCAGTACTTC
NA | TRBJ2-7 | NA | TRBV14 | CASSPRGAVEQYF | TGTGCCAGCAGTCCTCGGGGGGCAGTCGAGCAGTACTTC
NA | TRBJ2-4 | NA | TRBV10-1 | CASGPGGNIQYF | TGCGCCAGCGGCCCCGGAGGGAACATTCAGTACTTC
NA | TRBJ2-7 | NA | TRBV21-1 | CAHRDYEQYF | TGTGCCCACAGGGACTACGAGCAGTACTTC
NA | TRBJ2-1 | NA | TRBV15 | CATSRGSSSYNEQFF | TGTGCCACCAGCAGGGGTAGTAGCTCCTACAATGAGCAGTTCTTC
TRBD1 | TRBJ2-1 | NA | TRBV11-2 | CASSLVYRGLYEQFF | TGTGCCAGCAGCTTAGTTTACAGGGGGCTCTATGAGCAGTTCTTC
NA | TRBJ2-2 | NA | TRBV27 | CASSLRRENTGELFF | TGTGCCAGCAGTTTGCGGCGGGAGAACACCGGGGAGCTGTTTTTT
TRBD1 | TRBJ2-7 | NA | TRBV27 | CASSLSQGAQYF | TGTGCCAGCAGTTTATCCCAGGGGGCGCAGTACTTC
TRBD1 | TRBJ2-7 | NA | TRBV13 | CASSFAGTGGSYEQYF | TGTGCCAGCAGCTTCGCCGGGACAGGGGGTTCCTACGAGCAGTACTTC
NA | TRBJ1-5 | NA | TRBV15 | CATSRDTGRSNQPQHF | TGTGCCACCAGCAGAGATACGGGGAGAAGCAATCAGCCCCAGCATTTT
NA | TRBJ1-1 | NA | TRBV29-1 | CSVHMPQGTEAFF | TGCAGCGTTCATATGCCCCAGGGCACTGAAGCTTTCTTT
NA | TRBJ2-7 | NA | TRBV5-1 | CASSLDAGRSYEQYF | TGCGCCAGCAGCTTGGATGCAGGCCGTTCCTACGAGCAGTACTTC
TRBD1 | TRBJ2-5 | NA | TRBV7-6 | CASIRDRTQETQYF | TGTGCCAGCATCAGGGACAGGACCCAAGAGACCCAGTACTTC
NA | TRBJ2-1 | NA | TRBV27 | CASSQGHNEQFF | TGTGCCAGCAGTCAGGGTCACAATGAGCAGTTCTTC